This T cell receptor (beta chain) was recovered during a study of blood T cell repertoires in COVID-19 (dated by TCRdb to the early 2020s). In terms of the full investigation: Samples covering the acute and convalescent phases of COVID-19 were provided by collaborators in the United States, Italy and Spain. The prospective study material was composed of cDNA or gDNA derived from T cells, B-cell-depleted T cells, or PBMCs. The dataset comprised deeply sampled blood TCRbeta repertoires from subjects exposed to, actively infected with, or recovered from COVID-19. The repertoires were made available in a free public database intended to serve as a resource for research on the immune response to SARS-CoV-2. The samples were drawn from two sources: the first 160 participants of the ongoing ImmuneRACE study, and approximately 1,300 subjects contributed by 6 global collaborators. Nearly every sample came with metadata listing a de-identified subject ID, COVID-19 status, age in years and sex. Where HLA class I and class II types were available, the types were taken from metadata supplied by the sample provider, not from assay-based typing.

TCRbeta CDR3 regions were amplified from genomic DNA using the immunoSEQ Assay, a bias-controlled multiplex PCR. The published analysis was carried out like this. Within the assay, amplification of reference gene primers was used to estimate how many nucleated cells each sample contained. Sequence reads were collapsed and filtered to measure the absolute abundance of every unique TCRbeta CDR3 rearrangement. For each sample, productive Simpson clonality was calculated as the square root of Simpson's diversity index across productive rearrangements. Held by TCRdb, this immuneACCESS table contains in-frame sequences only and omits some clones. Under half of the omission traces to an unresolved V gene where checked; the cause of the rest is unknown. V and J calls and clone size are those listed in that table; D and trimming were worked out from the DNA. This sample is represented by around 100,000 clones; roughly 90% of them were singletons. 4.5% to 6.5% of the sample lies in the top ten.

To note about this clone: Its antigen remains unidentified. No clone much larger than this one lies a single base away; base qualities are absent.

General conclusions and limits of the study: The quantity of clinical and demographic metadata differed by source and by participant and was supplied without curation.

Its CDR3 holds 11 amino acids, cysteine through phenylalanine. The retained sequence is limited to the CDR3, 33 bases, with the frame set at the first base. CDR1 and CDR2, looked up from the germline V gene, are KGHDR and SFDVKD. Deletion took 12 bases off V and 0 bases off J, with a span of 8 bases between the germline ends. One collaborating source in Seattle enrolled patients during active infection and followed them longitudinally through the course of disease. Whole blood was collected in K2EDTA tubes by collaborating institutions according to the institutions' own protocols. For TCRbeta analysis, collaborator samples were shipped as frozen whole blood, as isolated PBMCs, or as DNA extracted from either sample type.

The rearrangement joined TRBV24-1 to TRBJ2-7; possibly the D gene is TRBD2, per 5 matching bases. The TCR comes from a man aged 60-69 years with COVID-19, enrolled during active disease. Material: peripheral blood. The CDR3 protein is CASGDSYEQYF. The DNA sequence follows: TGTGCCTCCGGGGACTCCTACGAGCAGTACTTC.